The rows below give T cell receptor beta chains drawn from one sample of a study of patients and donors after allogeneic stem cell transplantation. Using its own MiXCR run on the RT-PCR reads, TCRdb lists one record per CDR3 protein. Among about 960,000 distinct CDR3 sequences listed, roughly 18% were seen once. The specimen was blood, either unsorted or a sorted T cell fraction (not recorded which). The receptors derive from a human donor who was either an allogeneic HSCT recipient or a stem cell or donor lymphocyte infusion donor (not recorded which). It is not recorded whose cells these are; they may come from a transplant donor. Each CDR3 is given with its conserved first and last residue. D genes are given only for firm matches. Clone size is given for some rows only: seen once, a few or many times, or a class if the clone is expanded.

cdr3_aa: CASSKSGNTYNEQFF
cdr3_nt: TGTGCCAGCAGTAAGTCGGGAAATACCTACAATGAGCAGTTCTTC
clone_size: few
j_call: TRBJ2-1
d_call: .
v_call: TRBV27

cdr3_aa: CSVGQGAIPGKLFF
cdr3_nt: TGCAGCGTTGGCCAGGGGGCGATACCGGGCAAGCTGTTTTTT
clone_size: many
j_call: TRBJ2-2
d_call: TRBD1
v_call: TRBV29-1

cdr3_aa: CASSLGSATSTDTQYF
cdr3_nt: TGCGCCAGCAGCTTAGGTAGCGCGACTAGCACAGATACGCAGTATTTT
clone_size: few
j_call: TRBJ2-3
d_call: .
v_call: TRBV5-1

cdr3_aa: CASSYEQNNEQFF
cdr3_nt: TGTGCCAGCAGTTACGAACAGAATAATGAGCAGTTCTTC
clone_size: .
j_call: TRBJ2-1
d_call: .
v_call: TRBV6-5

cdr3_aa: CASSQDSLAGETQYF
cdr3_nt: TGCGCCAGCAGCCAAGACAGTCTAGCGGGGGAGACCCAGTACTTC
clone_size: .
j_call: TRBJ2-5
d_call: TRBD2
v_call: TRBV4-3

cdr3_aa: CASRARDRGHNEQFF
cdr3_nt: TGTGCCAGCAGAGCTAGGGACAGGGGGCATAATGAGCAGTTCTTC
clone_size: .
j_call: TRBJ2-1
d_call: TRBD1
v_call: TRBV2

cdr3_aa: CASAPVRGSYEQYF
cdr3_nt: TGTGCCTCAGCCCCGGTTCGGGGGTCCTACGAGCAGTACTTC
clone_size: .
j_call: TRBJ2-7
d_call: .
v_call: TRBV4-2

cdr3_aa: CASTGTSGSDSSYNEQFF
cdr3_nt: TGTGCCAGCACTGGGACTAGCGGGAGCGACAGCTCCTACAATGAGCAGTTCTTC
clone_size: .
j_call: TRBJ2-1
d_call: TRBD2
v_call: TRBV7-8

cdr3_aa: CASSPRGPITSGEQFF
cdr3_nt: TGTGCCAGCAGTCCACGAGGGCCTATCACCTCGGGTGAGCAGTTCTTC
clone_size: .
j_call: TRBJ2-1
d_call: .
v_call: TRBV6-2/TRBV6-3

cdr3_aa: CASSLRRPLAFF
cdr3_nt: TGTGCCAGCAGTTTGAGGCGACCGCTGGCTTTCTTT
clone_size: .
j_call: TRBJ1-1
d_call: .
v_call: TRBV12-3/TRBV12-4

cdr3_aa: CSVQTGGEEFF
cdr3_nt: TGCAGCGTACAAACAGGGGGCGAGGAGTTCTTC
clone_size: many
j_call: TRBJ2-1
d_call: TRBD1
v_call: TRBV29-1

cdr3_aa: CSVDPTGKGGYTF
cdr3_nt: TGCAGCGTTGACCCAACAGGGAAGGGCGGCTACACCTTC
clone_size: few
j_call: TRBJ1-2
d_call: .
v_call: TRBV29-1

cdr3_aa: CSASSGKPPRQFF
cdr3_nt: TGCAGTGCTAGTAGCGGGAAACCACCTAGGCAGTTCTTC
clone_size: .
j_call: TRBJ2-1
d_call: TRBD2
v_call: TRBV20-1

cdr3_aa: CASSFGSRSSGANVLTF
cdr3_nt: TGTGCCAGTAGTTTTGGGTCACGTTCATCTGGGGCCAACGTCCTGACTTTC
clone_size: .
j_call: TRBJ2-6
d_call: .
v_call: TRBV19

cdr3_aa: CSAPGGIYEQYF
cdr3_nt: TGCAGTGCCCCGGGGGGGATCTACGAGCAGTACTTC
clone_size: .
j_call: TRBJ2-7
d_call: TRBD2
v_call: TRBV20-1

cdr3_aa: CSARPGASNEQYF
cdr3_nt: TGCAGTGCTAGACCAGGAGCGAGTAACGAGCAGTACTTC
clone_size: .
j_call: TRBJ2-7
d_call: .
v_call: TRBV20-1

cdr3_aa: CASSRGKGYTEAFF
cdr3_nt: TGTGCCAGCAGTCGGGGCAAAGGGTACACTGAAGCTTTCTTT
clone_size: .
j_call: TRBJ1-1
d_call: .
v_call: TRBV6-1

cdr3_aa: CAISASGTGELFF
cdr3_nt: TGTGCCATCAGCGCTAGCGGGACCGGGGAGCTGTTTTTT
clone_size: few
j_call: TRBJ2-2
d_call: TRBD2
v_call: TRBV10-3

cdr3_aa: CASSIGRLPMETQYF
cdr3_nt: TGTGCCAGTAGTATAGGAAGACTCCCCATGGAGACCCAGTACTTC
clone_size: .
j_call: TRBJ2-5
d_call: .
v_call: TRBV19

cdr3_aa: CASRWEGLGGNTIYF
cdr3_nt: TGTGCCAGCAGATGGGAAGGGCTTGGAGGAAACACCATATATTTT
clone_size: few
j_call: TRBJ1-3
d_call: .
v_call: TRBV12-3/TRBV12-4

cdr3_aa: CATSDSGKTEAFF
cdr3_nt: TGTGCCACCAGTGATTCCGGGAAAACTGAAGCTTTCTTT
clone_size: many
j_call: TRBJ1-1
d_call: .
v_call: TRBV24-1

cdr3_aa: CASSRGPLEQYF
cdr3_nt: TGTGCCAGCAGTAGGGGTCCCCTCGAGCAGTACTTC
clone_size: few
j_call: TRBJ2-7
d_call: .
v_call: TRBV6-5

cdr3_aa: CASSWDFPSYNEQFF
cdr3_nt: TGCGCCAGCAGCTGGGACTTCCCCTCCTACAATGAGCAGTTCTTC
clone_size: few
j_call: TRBJ2-1
d_call: .
v_call: TRBV5-1

cdr3_aa: CASSLRLGFVGELFF
cdr3_nt: TGCGCCAGCAGCCTCCGACTAGGGTTTGTCGGGGAGCTGTTTTTT
clone_size: .
j_call: TRBJ2-2
d_call: .
v_call: TRBV5-1

cdr3_aa: CASSLFLSNEQFF
cdr3_nt: TGTGCCAGCAGCTTATTCCTAAGCAATGAGCAGTTCTTC
clone_size: few
j_call: TRBJ2-1
d_call: .
v_call: TRBV7-9

cdr3_aa: CASSYSGGYYEQYF
cdr3_nt: TGTGCCAGCAGTTACTCAGGCGGTTACTACGAGCAGTACTTC
clone_size: few
j_call: TRBJ2-7
d_call: .
v_call: TRBV6-5

cdr3_aa: CASSLSPSRKGGNEQFF
cdr3_nt: TGTGCCAGCAGTTTATCGCCTTCACGTAAGGGAGGGAATGAGCAGTTCTTC
clone_size: .
j_call: TRBJ2-1
d_call: TRBD2
v_call: TRBV27

cdr3_aa: CASSLNRRGGYTF
cdr3_nt: TGTGCCAGCAGCTTAAACCGCCGTGGGGGCTACACCTTC
clone_size: few
j_call: TRBJ1-2
d_call: .
v_call: TRBV7-2

cdr3_aa: CATSDRQVVGEKLFF
cdr3_nt: TGTGCCACCAGCGATAGACAGGTCGTGGGTGAAAAACTGTTTTTT
clone_size: .
j_call: TRBJ1-4
d_call: .
v_call: TRBV15

cdr3_aa: CASSLVIPIEQYF
cdr3_nt: TGTGCCAGCAGCTTAGTTATACCCATCGAGCAGTACTTC
clone_size: .
j_call: TRBJ2-7
d_call: .
v_call: TRBV11-2

cdr3_aa: CASSQESGAAYEQYF
cdr3_nt: TGTGCCAGCAGCCAAGAGTCCGGGGCGGCCTACGAGCAGTACTTC
clone_size: .
j_call: TRBJ2-7
d_call: .
v_call: TRBV4-2

cdr3_aa: CASSLEWLAEQFF
cdr3_nt: TGCGCCAGCAGCTTGGAATGGCTAGCGGAACAGTTCTTC
clone_size: .
j_call: TRBJ2-1
d_call: TRBD2
v_call: TRBV5-1

cdr3_aa: CSARAGEGFYGYTF
cdr3_nt: TGCAGTGCTAGAGCTGGGGAGGGGTTCTATGGCTACACCTTC
clone_size: few
j_call: TRBJ1-2
d_call: .
v_call: TRBV20-1

cdr3_aa: CASSLDYFMIQNSGANVLTF
cdr3_nt: TGTGCCAGCAGTTTAGATTATTTTATGATTCAGAACTCTGGGGCCAACGTCCTGACTTTC
clone_size: .
j_call: TRBJ2-6
d_call: .
v_call: TRBV12-3/TRBV12-4

cdr3_aa: CASSSRGGFQPQHF
cdr3_nt: TGTGCCAGCAGCTCGCGGGGCGGGTTTCAGCCCCAGCATTTT
clone_size: few
j_call: TRBJ1-5
d_call: .
v_call: TRBV7-8

cdr3_aa: CASSIDRQSEAFF
cdr3_nt: TGTGCCAGTAGTATTGATCGGCAGAGTGAAGCTTTCTTT
clone_size: .
j_call: TRBJ1-1
d_call: .
v_call: TRBV19

cdr3_aa: CAISGDSNNSPLHF
cdr3_nt: TGTGCCATCAGTGGGGACAGCAATAATTCACCCCTCCACTTT
clone_size: .
j_call: TRBJ1-6
d_call: TRBD1
v_call: TRBV10-3

cdr3_aa: CASSQDRLNSPLHF
cdr3_nt: TGCGCCAGCAGCCAAGACAGACTTAATTCACCCCTCCACTTT
clone_size: .
j_call: TRBJ1-6
d_call: .
v_call: TRBV4-3

cdr3_aa: CASRGELGVSEQFF
cdr3_nt: TGTGCCAGCAGGGGGGAGCTGGGGGTCAGTGAGCAGTTCTTC
clone_size: .
j_call: TRBJ2-1
d_call: .
v_call: TRBV3-1

cdr3_aa: CSAIWASYNEQFF
cdr3_nt: TGCAGCGCTATATGGGCATCCTACAATGAGCAGTTCTTC
clone_size: few
j_call: TRBJ2-1
d_call: .
v_call: TRBV20-1

cdr3_aa: CASRIRDTGELFF
cdr3_nt: TGTGCCAGCAGAATAAGAGACACCGGGGAGCTGTTTTTT
clone_size: .
j_call: TRBJ2-2
d_call: .
v_call: TRBV27

cdr3_aa: CASTFSGGRPYFWETQYF
cdr3_nt: TGTGCCAGCACTTTCTCAGGTGGCAGACCCTACTTCTGGGAGACCCAGTACTTC
clone_size: few
j_call: TRBJ2-5
d_call: .
v_call: TRBV12-3/TRBV12-4

cdr3_aa: CASSYLPGTSGRVGSYNEQFF
cdr3_nt: TGTGCCAGCAGCTACCTTCCCGGGACTAGCGGGAGGGTGGGCTCCTACAATGAGCAGTTCTTC
clone_size: .
j_call: TRBJ2-1
d_call: TRBD2
v_call: TRBV11-2

cdr3_aa: CASSPGTSFSYEQYF
cdr3_nt: TGTGCCAGCAGCCCAGGGACTAGCTTCTCCTACGAGCAGTACTTC
clone_size: few
j_call: TRBJ2-7
d_call: TRBD2
v_call: TRBV12-3/TRBV12-4

cdr3_aa: CASSLQGIQAGELFF
cdr3_nt: TGTGCCAGCAGCTTACAGGGTATACAGGCCGGGGAGCTGTTTTTT
clone_size: .
j_call: TRBJ2-2
d_call: .
v_call: TRBV11-1

cdr3_aa: CSARDGDNVYNEQFF
cdr3_nt: TGCAGTGCTAGAGATGGGGACAACGTTTACAATGAGCAGTTCTTC
clone_size: .
j_call: TRBJ2-1
d_call: .
v_call: TRBV20-1

cdr3_aa: CASSIEDRPQYIQYF
cdr3_nt: TGTGCCAGTAGTATAGAGGACAGGCCCCAATACATTCAGTACTTC
clone_size: .
j_call: TRBJ2-4
d_call: TRBD1
v_call: TRBV19

cdr3_aa: CASSPRLDRAEAFF
cdr3_nt: TGTGCCAGCAGCCCCCGACTCGACAGAGCTGAAGCTTTCTTT
clone_size: few
j_call: TRBJ1-1
d_call: .
v_call: TRBV7-3